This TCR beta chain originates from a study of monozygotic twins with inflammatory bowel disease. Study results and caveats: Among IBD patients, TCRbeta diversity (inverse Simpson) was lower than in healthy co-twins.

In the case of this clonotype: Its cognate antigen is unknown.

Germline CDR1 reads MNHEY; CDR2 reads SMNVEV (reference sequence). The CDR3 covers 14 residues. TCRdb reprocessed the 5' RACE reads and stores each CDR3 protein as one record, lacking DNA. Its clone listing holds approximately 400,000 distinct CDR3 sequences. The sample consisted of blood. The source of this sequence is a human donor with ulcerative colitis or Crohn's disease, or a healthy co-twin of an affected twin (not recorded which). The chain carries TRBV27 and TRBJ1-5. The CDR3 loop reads CASSFDVSNQPQHF.